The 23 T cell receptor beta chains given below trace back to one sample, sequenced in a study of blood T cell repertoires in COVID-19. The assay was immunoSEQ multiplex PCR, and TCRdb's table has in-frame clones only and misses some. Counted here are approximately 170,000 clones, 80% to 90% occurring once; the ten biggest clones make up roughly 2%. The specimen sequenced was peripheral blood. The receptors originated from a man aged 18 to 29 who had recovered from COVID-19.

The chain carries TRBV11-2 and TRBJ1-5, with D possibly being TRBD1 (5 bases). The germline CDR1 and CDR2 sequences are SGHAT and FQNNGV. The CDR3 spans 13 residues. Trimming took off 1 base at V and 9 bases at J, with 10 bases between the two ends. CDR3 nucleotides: TGTGCCAGCAGCTTAGCCGGGGGTCGGCCCCAGCATTTT. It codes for CASSLAGGRPQHF. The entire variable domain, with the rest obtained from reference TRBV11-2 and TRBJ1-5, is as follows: EAGVAQSPRYKIIEKRQSVAFWCNPISGHATLYWYQQILGQGPKLLIQFQNNGVVDDSQLPKDRFSAERLKGVDSTLKIQPAKLEDSAVYLCASSLAGGRPQHFGDGTRLSIL.

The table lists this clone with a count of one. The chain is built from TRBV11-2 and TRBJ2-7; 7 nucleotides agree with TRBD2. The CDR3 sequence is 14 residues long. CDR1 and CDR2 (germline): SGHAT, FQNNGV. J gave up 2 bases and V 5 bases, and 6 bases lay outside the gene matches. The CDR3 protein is CASSRAGTPYEQYF. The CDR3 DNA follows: TGTGCCAGCAGCCGAGCGGGAACACCCTACGAGCAGTACTTC. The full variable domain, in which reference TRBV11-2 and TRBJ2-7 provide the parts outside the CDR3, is EAGVAQSPRYKIIEKRQSVAFWCNPISGHATLYWYQQILGQGPKLLIQFQNNGVVDDSQLPKDRFSAERLKGVDSTLKIQPAKLEDSAVYLCASSRAGTPYEQYFGPGTRLTVT.

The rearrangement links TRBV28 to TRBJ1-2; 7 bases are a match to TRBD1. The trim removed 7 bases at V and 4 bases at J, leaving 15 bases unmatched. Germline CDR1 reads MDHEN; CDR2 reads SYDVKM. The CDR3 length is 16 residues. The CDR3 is CASISGPGQTRYGYTF. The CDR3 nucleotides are TGTGCCAGCATCTCAGGCCCGGGACAGACTCGCTATGGCTACACCTTC.

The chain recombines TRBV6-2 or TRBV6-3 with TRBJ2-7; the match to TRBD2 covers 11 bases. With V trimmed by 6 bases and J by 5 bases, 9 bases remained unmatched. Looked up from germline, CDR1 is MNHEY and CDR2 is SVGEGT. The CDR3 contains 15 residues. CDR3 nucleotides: TGTGCCAGCAGCGGGTTTAGCGGGAGGGAGGACGAGCAGTACTTC. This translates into CASSGFSGREDEQYF.

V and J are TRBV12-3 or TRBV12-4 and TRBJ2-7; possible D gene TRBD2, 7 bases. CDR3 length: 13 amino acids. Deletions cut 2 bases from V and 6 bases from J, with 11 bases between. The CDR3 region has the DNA TGTGCCAGCAGTTTATTGGGAGGGGGCGAGCAGTACTTC. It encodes CASSLLGGGEQYF.

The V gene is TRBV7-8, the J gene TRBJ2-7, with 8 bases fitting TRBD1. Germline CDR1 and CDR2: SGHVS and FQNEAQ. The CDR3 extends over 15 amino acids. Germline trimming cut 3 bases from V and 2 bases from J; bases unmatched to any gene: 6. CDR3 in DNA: TGTGCCAGCAGCTTGCTTGGCAGGGGGCCCTACGAGCAGTACTTC. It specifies CASSLLGRGPYEQYF.

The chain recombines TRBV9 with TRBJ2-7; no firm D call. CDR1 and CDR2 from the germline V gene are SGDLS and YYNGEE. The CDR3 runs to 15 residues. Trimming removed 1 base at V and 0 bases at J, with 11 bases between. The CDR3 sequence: CASSVQASNSYEQYF. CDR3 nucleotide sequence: TGTGCCAGCAGCGTACAAGCGAGTAACTCCTACGAGCAGTACTTC.

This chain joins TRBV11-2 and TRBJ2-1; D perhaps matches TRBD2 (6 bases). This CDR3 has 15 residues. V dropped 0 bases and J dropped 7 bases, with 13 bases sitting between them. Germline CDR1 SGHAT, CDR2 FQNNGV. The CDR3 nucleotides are TGTGCCAGCAGCTTAGAGGTGACTAGTGGTAATGAGCAGTTCTTC. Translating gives CASSLEVTSGNEQFF. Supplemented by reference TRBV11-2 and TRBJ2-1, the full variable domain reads EAGVAQSPRYKIIEKRQSVAFWCNPISGHATLYWYQQILGQGPKLLIQFQNNGVVDDSQLPKDRFSAERLKGVDSTLKIQPAKLEDSAVYLCASSLEVTSGNEQFFGPGTRLTVL.

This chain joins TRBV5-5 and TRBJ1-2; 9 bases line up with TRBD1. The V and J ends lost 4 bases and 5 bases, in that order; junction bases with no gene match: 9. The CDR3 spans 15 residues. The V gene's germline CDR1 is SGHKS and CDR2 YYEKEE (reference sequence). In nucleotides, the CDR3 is TGTGCCAGCAGCATCGGGACAGGGCAGAGGTATGGCTACACCTTC. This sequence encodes CASSIGTGQRYGYTF. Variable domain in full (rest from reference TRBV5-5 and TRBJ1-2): DAGVTQSPTHLIKTRGQQVTLRCSPISGHKSVSWYQQVLGQGPQFIFQYYEKEERGRGNFPDRFSARQFPNYSSELNVNALLLGDSALYLCASSIGTGQRYGYTFGSGTRLTVV.

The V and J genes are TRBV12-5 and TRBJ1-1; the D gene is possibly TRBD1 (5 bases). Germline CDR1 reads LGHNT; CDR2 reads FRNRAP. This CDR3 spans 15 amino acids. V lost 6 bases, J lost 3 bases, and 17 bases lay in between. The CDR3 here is CASGPDRGVYTEAFF. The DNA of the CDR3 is TGTGCTAGTGGCCCCGACCGGGGGGTTTACACTGAAGCTTTCTTT.

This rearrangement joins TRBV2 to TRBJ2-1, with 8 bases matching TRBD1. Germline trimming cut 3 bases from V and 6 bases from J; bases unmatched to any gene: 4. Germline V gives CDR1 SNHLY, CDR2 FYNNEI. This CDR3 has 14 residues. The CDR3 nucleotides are TGTGCCAGCAGTGACACAGGGGGGATCAATGAGCAGTTCTTC. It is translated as CASSDTGGINEQFF.

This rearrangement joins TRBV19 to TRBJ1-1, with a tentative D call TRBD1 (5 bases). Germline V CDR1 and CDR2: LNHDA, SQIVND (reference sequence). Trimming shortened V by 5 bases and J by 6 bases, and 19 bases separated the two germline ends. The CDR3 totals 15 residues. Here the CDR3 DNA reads TGTGCCAGTAGTCCCTCCGACAGACTAGGCGCTGAAGCTTTCTTT. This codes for CASSPSDRLGAEAFF.

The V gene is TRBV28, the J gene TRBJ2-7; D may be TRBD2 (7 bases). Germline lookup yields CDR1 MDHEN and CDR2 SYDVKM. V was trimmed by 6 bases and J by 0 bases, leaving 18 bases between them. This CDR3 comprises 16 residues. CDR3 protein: CASRVGGGASSYEQYF. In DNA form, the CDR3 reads TGTGCCAGCAGAGTTGGAGGGGGGGCAAGCTCCTACGAGCAGTACTTC. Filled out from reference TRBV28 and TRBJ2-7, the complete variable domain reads DVKVTQSSRYLVKRTGEKVFLECVQDMDHENMFWYRQDPGLGLRLIYFSYDVKMKEKGDIPEGYSVSREKKERFSLILESASTNQTSMYLCASRVGGGASSYEQYFGPGTRLTVT.

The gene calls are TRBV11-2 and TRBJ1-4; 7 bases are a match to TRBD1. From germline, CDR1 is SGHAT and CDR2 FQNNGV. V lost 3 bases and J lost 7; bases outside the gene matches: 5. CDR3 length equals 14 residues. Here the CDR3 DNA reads TGTGCCAGCAGCTTGTCGACAGGGTCTGAAAAACTGTTTTTT. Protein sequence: CASSLSTGSEKLFF.

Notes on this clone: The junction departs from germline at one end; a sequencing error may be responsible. Here the CDR3 reads CASSPSSGNTIYF. CDR3 in DNA: TGTGCTAGCAGCCCTTCCTCTGGAAACACCATATATTTT. The chain recombines TRBV7-7 with TRBJ1-3; D remains ambiguous. CDR1 and CDR2 from the germline V gene are SSHAT and FNYEAQ (reference sequence). The CDR3 contains 13 residues.

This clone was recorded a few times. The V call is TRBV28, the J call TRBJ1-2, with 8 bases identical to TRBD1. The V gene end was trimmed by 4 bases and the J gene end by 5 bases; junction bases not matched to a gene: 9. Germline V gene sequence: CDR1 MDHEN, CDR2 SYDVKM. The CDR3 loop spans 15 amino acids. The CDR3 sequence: CASSSTGAASYGYTF. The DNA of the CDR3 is TGTGCCAGCAGTTCGACAGGGGCTGCCTCTTATGGCTACACCTTC.

The chain's CDR3 is CAWSVLGAAEETQYF. The CDR3 nucleotides read TGTGCCTGGAGTGTGCTGGGGGCGGCCGAGGAGACCCAGTACTTC. This chain joins TRBV30 and TRBJ2-5, with D perhaps matching TRBD1 (6 bases). The CDR3 spans 15 residues. Germline V gives CDR1 GTSNPN, CDR2 SVGIG (reference sequence). The ends were cut back, 0 bases at V and 5 bases at J, with 16 bases in the middle. Combining the CDR3 with reference TRBV30 and TRBJ2-5 gives the whole variable domain SQTIHQWPATLVQPVGSPLSLECTVEGTSNPNLYWYRQAAGRGLQLLFYSVGIGQISSEVPQNLSASRPQDRQFILSSKKLLLSDSGFYLCAWSVLGAAEETQYFGPGTRLLVL.

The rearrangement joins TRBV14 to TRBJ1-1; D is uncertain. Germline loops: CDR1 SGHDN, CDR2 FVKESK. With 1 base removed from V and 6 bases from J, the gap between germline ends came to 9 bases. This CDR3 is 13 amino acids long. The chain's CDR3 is CASSQVRLAEAFF. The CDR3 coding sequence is TGTGCCAGCAGCCAAGTGCGTCTGGCTGAAGCTTTCTTT.

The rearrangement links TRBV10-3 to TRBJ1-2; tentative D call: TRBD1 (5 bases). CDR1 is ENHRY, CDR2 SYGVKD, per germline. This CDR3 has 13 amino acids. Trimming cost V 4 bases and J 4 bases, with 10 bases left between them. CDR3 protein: CAISGRGFYGYTF. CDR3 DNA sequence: TGTGCCATCAGTGGGCGGGGGTTCTATGGCTACACCTTC.

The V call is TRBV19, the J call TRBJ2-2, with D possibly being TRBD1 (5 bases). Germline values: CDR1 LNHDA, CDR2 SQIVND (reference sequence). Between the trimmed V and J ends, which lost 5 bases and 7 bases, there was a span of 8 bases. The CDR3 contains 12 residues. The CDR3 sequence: CASSPTVGELFF. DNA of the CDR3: TGTGCCAGTAGTCCGACAGTCGGGGAGCTGTTTTTT.

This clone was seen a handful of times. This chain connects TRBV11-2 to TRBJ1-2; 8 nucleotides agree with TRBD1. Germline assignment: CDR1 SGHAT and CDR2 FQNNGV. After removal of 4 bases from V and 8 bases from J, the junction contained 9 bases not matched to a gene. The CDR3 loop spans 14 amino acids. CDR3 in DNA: TGTGCCAGCAGCTGGGCACAGGGGGTACAGGGCTACACCTTC. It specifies CASSWAQGVQGYTF.

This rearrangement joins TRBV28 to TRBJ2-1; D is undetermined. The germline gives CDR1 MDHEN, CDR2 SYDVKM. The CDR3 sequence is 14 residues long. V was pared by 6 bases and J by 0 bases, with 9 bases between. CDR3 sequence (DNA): TGTGCCAGCAGGCATTCGAGCTCCTACAATGAGCAGTTCTTC. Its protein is CASRHSSSYNEQFF. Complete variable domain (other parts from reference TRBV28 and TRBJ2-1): DVKVTQSSRYLVKRTGEKVFLECVQDMDHENMFWYRQDPGLGLRLIYFSYDVKMKEKGDIPEGYSVSREKKERFSLILESASTNQTSMYLCASRHSSSYNEQFFGPGTRLTVL.

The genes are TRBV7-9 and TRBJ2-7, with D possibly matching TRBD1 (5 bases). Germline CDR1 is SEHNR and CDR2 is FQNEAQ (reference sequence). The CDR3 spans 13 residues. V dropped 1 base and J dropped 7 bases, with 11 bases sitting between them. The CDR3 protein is CASSLGTLKEQYF. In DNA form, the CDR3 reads TGTGCCAGCAGCTTAGGGACACTGAAGGAGCAGTACTTC.